Listed below are T cell receptor beta chains from one sample, sequenced in a study of post-analysis software for immune sequencing data. TCRdb reprocessed the PCR reads via MiXCR and lists one record per CDR3 protein. Of about 820,000 distinct CDR3 sequences in the sample, about 50% were seen once. Sequences were obtained from blood. The source is a girl under 18 with multiple sclerosis. Each CDR3 is given with its conserved first and last residue.

v_call	j_call	cdr3_aa
TRBV7-2	TRBJ1-5	CASSLKGRGMSSNQPQHF
TRBV29-1	TRBJ1-1	CSVLGQGNTEAFF
TRBV20-1	TRBJ2-1	CSAPSGRNEQFF
TRBV15	TRBJ2-3	CATSHKGTSGGTTDTQYF
TRBV5-1	TRBJ2-1	CASSFPLDGEQFF
TRBV20-1	TRBJ2-5	CSARDYLSRNEQYF
TRBV12-3/TRBV12-4	TRBJ2-5	CASNVQGIRETQYF
TRBV5-1	TRBJ1-5	CASSLSGAGGRDQPQHF
TRBV7-2	TRBJ2-5	CASSLALAGSLTETQYF
TRBV5-1	TRBJ2-3	CASTPRPSGSTDTQYF
TRBV2	-	CASSEAGGIGEQYF
TRBV20-1	TRBJ2-5	CSAGDHRGNQETQYF